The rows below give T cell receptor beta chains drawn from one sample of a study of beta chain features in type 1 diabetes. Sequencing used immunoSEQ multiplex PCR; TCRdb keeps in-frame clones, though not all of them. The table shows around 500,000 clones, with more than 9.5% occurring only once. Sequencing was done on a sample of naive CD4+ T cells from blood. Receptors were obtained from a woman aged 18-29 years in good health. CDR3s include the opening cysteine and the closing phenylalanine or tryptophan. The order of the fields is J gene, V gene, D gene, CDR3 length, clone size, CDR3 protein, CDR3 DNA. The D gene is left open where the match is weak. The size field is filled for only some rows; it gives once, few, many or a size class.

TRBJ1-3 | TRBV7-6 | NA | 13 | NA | CASSWDAGNTIYF | TGTGCCAGCAGCTGGGACGCTGGAAACACCATATATTTT
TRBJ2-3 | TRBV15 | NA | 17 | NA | CATSRDPPEGGGDTQYF | TGTGCCACCAGCAGAGATCCACCGGAGGGGGGCGGAGATACGCAGTATTTT
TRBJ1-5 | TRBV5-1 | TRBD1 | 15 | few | CASSFTGDSGQPQHF | TGCGCCAGCAGCTTTACAGGGGATAGCGGTCAGCCCCAGCATTTT
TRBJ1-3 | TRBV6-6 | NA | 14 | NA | CASSLKGRGNTIYF | TGTGCCAGCAGTCTAAAGGGCCGCGGAAACACCATATATTTT
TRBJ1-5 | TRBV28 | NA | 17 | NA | CASSLHRSLRSNQPQHF | TGTGCCAGCAGTTTACATCGGTCATTACGGAGCAATCAGCCCCAGCATTTT
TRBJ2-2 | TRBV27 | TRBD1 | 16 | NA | CASTSRQGGNTGELFF | TGTGCCAGCACCTCCCGACAGGGGGGGAACACCGGGGAGCTGTTTTTT
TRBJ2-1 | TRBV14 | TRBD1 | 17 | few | CASSPAIDRELYNEQFF | TGTGCCAGCAGCCCAGCAATCGACAGGGAGCTCTACAATGAGCAGTTCTTC
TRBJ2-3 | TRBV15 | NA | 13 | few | CATSRDRQNTQYF | TGTGCCACCAGCAGAGATCGACAAAATACGCAGTATTTT
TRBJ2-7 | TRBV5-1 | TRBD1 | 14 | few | CASSHRGRDYEQYF | TGCGCCAGCAGTCACAGGGGGAGAGACTACGAGCAGTACTTC
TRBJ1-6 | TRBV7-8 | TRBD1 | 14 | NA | CASSLQGTYSPLHF | TGTGCCAGCAGCCTACAGGGGACCTATTCACCCCTCCACTTT
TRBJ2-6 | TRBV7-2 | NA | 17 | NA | CASKDWGAPSGANVLTF | TGTGCCAGCAAGGATTGGGGAGCCCCCTCTGGGGCCAACGTCCTGACTTTC